This TCR beta chain was profiled in a study of cytomegalovirus exposure and HLA in healthy donors. Study-level background: Genotyping of 300 to 450 donors showed that around 85% belonged to the Caucasian-associated ancestry cluster.

PCR employed 60 Vbeta and 13 Jbeta primers. Measured with immunoSEQ multiplex PCR; TCRdb has only the in-frame clones, and not every one. The data show hundreds of thousands of clones, roughly 80% seen once. V gave up 5 bases and J gave up 9 bases, with 14 bases separating them. Germline values: CDR1 LNHDA, CDR2 SQIVND (reference sequence). CDR3 length: 13 residues. About this clone itself: The target antigen is unknown.

The study, taken as a whole, reports: Common viral pathogens seemed, in a later analysis, to connect with several of the most significant clusters.

Each donor's status was that of a healthy bone marrow donor. Sequencing was performed on PBMCs. The chain employs TRBV19 and TRBJ2-1, with a tentative D call TRBD2 (5 bases). The receptor was derived from a man in his forties or fifties in good health and CMV-seropositive. In DNA, the CDR3 is TGTGCCAGTAGTCCAGGACTCCTCGGTGAGCAGTTCTTC. It specifies CASSPGLLGEQFF.